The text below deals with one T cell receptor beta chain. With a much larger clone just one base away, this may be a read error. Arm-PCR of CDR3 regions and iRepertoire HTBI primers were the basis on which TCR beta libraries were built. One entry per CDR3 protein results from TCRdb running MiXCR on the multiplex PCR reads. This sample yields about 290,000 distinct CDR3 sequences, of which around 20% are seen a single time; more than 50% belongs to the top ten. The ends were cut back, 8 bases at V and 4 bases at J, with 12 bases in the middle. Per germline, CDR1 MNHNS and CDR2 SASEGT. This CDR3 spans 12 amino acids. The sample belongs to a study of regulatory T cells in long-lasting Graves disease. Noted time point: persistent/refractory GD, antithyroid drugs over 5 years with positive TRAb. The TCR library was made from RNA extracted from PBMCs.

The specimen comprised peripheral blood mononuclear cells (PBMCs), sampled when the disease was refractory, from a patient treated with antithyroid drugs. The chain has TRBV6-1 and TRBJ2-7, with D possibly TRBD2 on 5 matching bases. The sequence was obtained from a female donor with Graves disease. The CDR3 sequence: CASAGIRYEQYF. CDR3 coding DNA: TGTGCCAGCGCCGGGATTCGATACGAGCAGTACTTC.